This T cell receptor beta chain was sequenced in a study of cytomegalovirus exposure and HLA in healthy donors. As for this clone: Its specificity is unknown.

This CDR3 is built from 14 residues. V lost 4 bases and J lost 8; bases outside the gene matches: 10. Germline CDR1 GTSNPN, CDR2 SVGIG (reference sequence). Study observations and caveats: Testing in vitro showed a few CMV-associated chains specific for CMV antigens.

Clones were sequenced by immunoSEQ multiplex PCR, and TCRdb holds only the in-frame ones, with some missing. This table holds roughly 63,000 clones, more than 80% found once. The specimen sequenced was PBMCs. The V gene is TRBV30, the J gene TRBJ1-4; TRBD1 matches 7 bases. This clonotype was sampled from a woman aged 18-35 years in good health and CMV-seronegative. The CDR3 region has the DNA TGTGCCTGGATCTTTATCCGGACAGGCGAAAAACTGTTTTTT. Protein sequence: CAWIFIRTGEKLFF.